This T cell receptor beta chain was sequenced for a study of T cells in Graves' hyperthyroidism and ophthalmopathy. This clonotype was found many times. The V and J ends lost 5 bases and 2 bases, in that order; junction bases with no gene match: 8. The CDR3 has 18 amino acids. The germline CDR1 and CDR2 sequences are SGHTA and FQGNSA. Amplification yielded TCR beta CDR3 regions, with RNA transcripts as the source. The study used the HTBI primer set for a first-round RT-PCR of the TCR CDR3. Via MiXCR, TCRdb re-called the multiplex PCR reads, giving one row per CDR3 protein. This sample carries hundreds of thousands of distinct CDR3 sequences, over 35% of them seen once, and the ten largest clones take 8.9%.

The chain couples TRBV7-2 to TRBJ2-6; TRBD1 matches at 11 bases. This sequence originates from a man between 18 and 35 years old with Graves' hyperthyroidism. The sample consisted of blood. The CDR3 nucleotides read TGTGCCAGCAGCCGTCACCGGGACAGGGGGGCTGGGGCCAACGTCCTGACTTTC. Its translation: CASSRHRDRGAGANVLTF.